This is a list of T cell receptor beta chains from one sample in a study of OX40 agonist ivuxolimab in advanced cancers. Repertoires were generated with immunoSEQ multiplex PCR, while TCRdb's copy carries only in-frame clones and drops some. The sample consists of tens of thousands of clones, more than 85% of them appearing once. The sequences come from CD4+ or CD8+ T cells sorted from blood, collected in a trial of the OX40 agonist ivuxolimab. These receptors all stem from an adult with an advanced solid tumor such as melanoma, head and neck, liver or kidney cancer. CDR3s include the opening cysteine and the closing phenylalanine or tryptophan. A D gene is named only where the DNA matches it firmly. Clone size is given for some rows only: seen once, a few or many times, or a class if the clone is expanded.

size | J | D | V | CDR3 | DNA
- | TRBJ2-7 | - | TRBV28 | CASSLLQGYEQYF | TGTGCCAGCAGTTTACTCCAGGGCTACGAGCAGTACTTC
- | TRBJ2-1 | - | TRBV13 | CASSFPLARNEQFF | TGTGCCAGCAGCTTCCCGTTAGCCCGCAATGAGCAGTTCTTC
- | TRBJ1-1 | - | TRBV11-1 | CASSFPGGTEAFF | TGTGCCAGCAGCTTCCCGGGAGGGACTGAAGCTTTCTTT
- | TRBJ2-6 | - | TRBV19 | CASSIPPSGANVLTF | TGTGCCAGTAGTATTCCCCCCTCTGGGGCCAACGTCCTGACTTTC
- | TRBJ1-4 | - | TRBV15 | CATSSRADNEKLFF | TGTGCCACCAGCAGCCGGGCGGATAATGAAAAACTGTTTTTT
once | TRBJ2-3 | - | TRBV27 | CASSLEGGSTDTQYF | TGTGCCAGCAGTTTAGAGGGCGGAAGCACAGATACGCAGTATTTT
- | TRBJ2-5 | - | TRBV30 | CAWSVGQGIETQYF | TGTGCCTGGAGTGTGGGGCAGGGGATAGAGACCCAGTACTTC
- | TRBJ1-2 | - | TRBV6-6 | CASSFTATDQNYGYTF | TGTGCCAGCAGTTTCACAGCGACAGACCAAAACTATGGCTACACCTTC
- | TRBJ2-2 | - | TRBV15 | CATSREGWTGELFF | TGTGCCACCAGCAGAGAAGGTTGGACCGGGGAGCTGTTTTTT
- | TRBJ2-1 | - | TRBV25-1 | CASSAREDEQFF | TGTGCCAGCAGTGCCAGGGAGGATGAGCAGTTCTTC
once | TRBJ1-5 | - | TRBV30 | CAWSVQSNQPQHF | TGTGCCTGGAGTGTCCAGAGCAATCAGCCCCAGCATTTT
- | TRBJ1-2 | - | TRBV9 | CASSTSGDYGYTF | TGTGCCAGCAGTACGTCAGGTGACTATGGCTACACCTTC
- | TRBJ2-5 | - | TRBV5-6 | CASSSRGSGYEETQYF | TGTGCCAGCAGCTCGAGAGGGTCGGGCTATGAAGAGACCCAGTACTTC
- | TRBJ2-1 | - | TRBV7-6 | CASSLPGGRSYNEQFF | TGTGCCAGCAGCCTGCCCGGGGGCCGCTCCTACAATGAGCAGTTCTTC
- | TRBJ1-1 | - | TRBV18 | CASSSSLIEAFF | TGTGCCAGCTCATCAAGTCTGATAGAAGCTTTCTTT
- | TRBJ1-5 | - | TRBV19 | CASSRQLVSNQPQHF | TGTGCCAGTAGTAGACAGTTAGTGAGCAATCAGCCCCAGCATTTT
- | TRBJ2-3 | TRBD1 | TRBV11-2 | CASSLVGTGGFPTQYF | TGTGCCAGCAGCTTAGTTGGTACAGGGGGTTTCCCTACGCAGTATTTT